This passage covers 12 T cell receptor beta chains from one sample sequenced in a study of early T cells in non-severe SARS-CoV-2 infection. TCRdb independently ran MiXCR on the 5' RACE reads; one entry per CDR3 protein. The repertoire holds approximately 73,000 distinct CDR3 sequences, with about 13% as singletons. The sample comprised whole blood. These receptors all come from an adult who was a healthcare worker with PCR-confirmed SARS-CoV-2 infection or an uninfected control (not recorded which).

This clonotype was seen only a few times. The chain employs TRBV28 and TRBJ1-3; D is unresolved. Between the trimmed V and J ends, which lost 6 bases and 4 bases, there was a span of 16 bases. This CDR3 comprises 15 residues. Per germline, CDR1 MDHEN and CDR2 SYDVKM. This chain's CDR3 is CASSQTSTPGNTIYF. CDR3 bases: TGTGCCAGCAGCCAGACATCAACGCCCGGAAACACCATATATTTT. Supplemented by reference TRBV28 and TRBJ1-3, the full variable domain reads DVKVTQSSRYLVKRTGEKVFLECVQDMDHENMFWYRQDPGLGLRLIYFSYDVKMKEKGDIPEGYSVSREKKERFSLILESASTNQTSMYLCASSQTSTPGNTIYFGEGSWLTVV.

In its sample, this clonotype was seen many times. This chain links TRBV12-3 or TRBV12-4 with TRBJ1-2, with 9 bases identical to TRBD1. The CDR3 totals 16 residues. Trimming at V came to 6 bases and at J to 0 bases, leaving 8 bases not matched to a gene. Here the CDR3 reads CASSPGQGEANYGYTF. The CDR3 coding sequence is TGTGCCAGCAGCCCGGGACAGGGAGAGGCTAACTATGGCTACACCTTC.

This clonotype was observed many times. The rearrangement joins TRBV29-1 to TRBJ2-7; perhaps TRBD1 as D (6 bases). Looked up from germline, CDR1 is SQVTM and CDR2 is ANQGSEA. With 1 base removed from V and 3 bases from J, the gap between germline ends came to 16 bases. The CDR3 covers 15 residues. The CDR3 DNA follows: TGCAGCGTTGAAGCAACTCAGGGGAGTCACTACGAGCAGTACTTC. Translating gives CSVEATQGSHYEQYF.

This clonotype was counted many times. The chain is built from TRBV7-8 and TRBJ2-2; 9 bases map to TRBD2. The CDR3 is 17 residues long. CDR1 and CDR2 (germline): SGHVS, FQNEAQ. V lost 2 bases and J lost 2; bases outside the gene matches: 6. This CDR3 reads CASSLMGGRDNTGELFF. The CDR3, as DNA: TGTGCCAGCAGCTTAATGGGCGGGAGGGATAACACCGGGGAGCTGTTTTTT. Drawing the rest from reference TRBV7-8 and TRBJ2-2, the complete variable domain is GAGVSQSPRYKVAKRGQDVALRCDPISGHVSLFWYQQALGQGPEFLTYFQNEAQLDKSGLPSDRFFAERPEGSVSTLKIQRTQQEDSAVYLCASSLMGGRDNTGELFFGEGSRLTVL.

This clonotype was seen repeatedly, ten times or more. This sequence joins TRBV12-3 or TRBV12-4 and TRBJ2-1, with a possible D match to TRBD2 (5 bases). CDR3 length: 13 residues. V lost 5 bases to trimming and J lost 6 bases, with 11 bases between them. The CDR3 spells CASSRTSRNEQFF. The CDR3 DNA follows: TGTGCCAGCAGTCGTACTAGTCGCAATGAGCAGTTCTTC.

The J gene is TRBJ1-4, the V gene TRBV28; D ambiguous. The CDR3 length is 12 residues. V was clipped by 6 bases and J by 8 bases, with 10 bases between them. The germline gives CDR1 MDHEN, CDR2 SYDVKM. The CDR3 is CASREPLEKLFF. The CDR3 nucleotides read TGTGCCAGCAGGGAACCCCTAGAAAAACTGTTTTTT. Full variable domain (outside the CDR3, taken from reference TRBV28 and TRBJ1-4): DVKVTQSSRYLVKRTGEKVFLECVQDMDHENMFWYRQDPGLGLRLIYFSYDVKMKEKGDIPEGYSVSREKKERFSLILESASTNQTSMYLCASREPLEKLFFGSGTQLSVL.

In this sample, this clonotype turned up many times. The chain carries TRBV7-2 and TRBJ2-3; D is uncertain. V was shortened by 2 bases and J by 4 bases, with 4 bases between the two germline ends. Per germline, CDR1 SGHTA and CDR2 FQGNSA. The CDR3 covers 12 residues. CDR3 region: CASSLNADTQYF. DNA of the CDR3: TGTGCCAGCAGCTTAAACGCAGATACGCAGTATTTT.

The table lists this clonotype with a count of one. The V and J genes are TRBV2 and TRBJ2-1; D unresolved. CDR3 length equals 15 residues. CDR1 SNHLY and CDR2 FYNNEI come from the germline V gene. Trimming removed 3 bases at V and 0 bases at J, with 9 bases between. The CDR3 sequence: CASSDMVSSYNEQFF. The CDR3 nucleotides are TGTGCCAGCAGTGATATGGTCAGCTCCTACAATGAGCAGTTCTTC.

With respect to this clonotype: Sequence at one end of the junction differs from germline and may be a read error. The chain is built from TRBV28 and TRBJ1-5; D not certain. This CDR3 spans 14 amino acids. CDR1 is MDHEN and CDR2 is SYDVKM in the germline V gene. The CDR3 spells CTSSLSRNNQPQHF. CDR3 sequence (DNA): TGTACCAGCAGTTTGTCCCGGAACAATCAGCCCCAGCATTTT.

The table lists this clonotype with a count of one. This chain joins TRBV3-1 and TRBJ2-7; tentatively, D is TRBD2 (6 bases). Germline CDR1 LGHDT, CDR2 YNNKEL (reference sequence). Deletions cut 5 bases from V and 3 bases from J, with 14 bases between. The CDR3 consists of 14 residues. CDR3 DNA sequence: TGTGCCAGCAGCTCAGGACTATCCCGCTACGAGCAGTACTTC. It encodes CASSSGLSRYEQYF.

As regards this clonotype: This clone may be a read error of a much larger clone one base away. This chain connects TRBV11-2 to TRBJ2-3; D gene uncertain. CDR1 SGHAT and CDR2 FQNNGV come from the germline V gene. This CDR3 spans 16 amino acids. CDR3: CVSSYSHIQSTDTQYF. DNA for the CDR3: TGTGTCAGCAGCTATTCTCACATTCAGAGCACAGATACGCAGTATTTT.

This clonotype occurred a few times. V is TRBV7-2 and J is TRBJ1-6, with D possibly matching TRBD1 (5 bases). Per germline, CDR1 SGHTA and CDR2 FQGNSA. V lost 1 base and J lost 7, with 11 bases in between. The CDR3 loop spans 15 amino acids. CDR3: CASSLDQGANSPLHF. In nucleotides, the CDR3 is TGTGCCAGCAGCTTAGATCAGGGTGCAAATTCACCCCTCCACTTT.